The entry that follows covers one TCR beta chain sequence. Trimming cost V 3 bases and J 2 bases; bases outside gene matches: 4. The CDR3 consists of 14 residues. Per germline, CDR1 SGHKS and CDR2 YYEKEE (reference sequence). A J-beta primer mix and a sample-barcoded 5' primer were used in a second PCR of about 7 to 12 cycles. Each cDNA molecule carried a tag from a template-switch adaptor that contained 12 random nucleotides. Using its own MiXCR run on the 5' RACE reads, TCRdb lists one record per CDR3 protein. The data show roughly 1.6 million distinct CDR3 sequences, 30% to 40% seen once. The draw of peripheral blood yielded about 10 milliliters from each donor. These data are taken from a study of blood T cells in healthy people across ages. For the study at large: Through template switching, about one barcoded beta molecule was captured per two T cells, as measured in model experiments.

This TCR came from a woman younger than 45 in good health. Material for sequencing was blood. The chain uses TRBV5-5 and TRBJ2-7; TRBD1 matches at 8 bases. As DNA, the CDR3 is TGTGCCAGCAGCTGGACAGGGCCCCCCTACGAGCAGTACTTC. Its translation is CASSWTGPPYEQYF.